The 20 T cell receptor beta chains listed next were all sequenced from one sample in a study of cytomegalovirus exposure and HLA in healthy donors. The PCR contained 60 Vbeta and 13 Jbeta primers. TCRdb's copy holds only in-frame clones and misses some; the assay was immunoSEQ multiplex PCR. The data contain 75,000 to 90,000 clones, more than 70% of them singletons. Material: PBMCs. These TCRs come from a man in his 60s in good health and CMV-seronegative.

The CDR3 DNA is TGTGCCAGCAGGCGTCTCAATCAGCCCCAGCATTTT. It codes for CASRRLNQPQHF. The V and J genes are TRBV27 and TRBJ1-5; D uncertain. Germline V CDR1 and CDR2: MNHEY, SMNVEV (reference sequence). This CDR3 contains 12 residues. The ends were cut back, 6 bases at V and 3 bases at J, with 6 bases in the middle.

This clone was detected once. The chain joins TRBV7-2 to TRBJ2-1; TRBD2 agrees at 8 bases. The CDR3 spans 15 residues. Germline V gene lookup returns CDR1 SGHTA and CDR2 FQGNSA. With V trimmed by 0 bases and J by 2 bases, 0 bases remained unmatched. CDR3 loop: CASSLAGLAYNEQFF. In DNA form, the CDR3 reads TGTGCCAGCAGCTTAGCGGGACTAGCCTACAATGAGCAGTTCTTC.

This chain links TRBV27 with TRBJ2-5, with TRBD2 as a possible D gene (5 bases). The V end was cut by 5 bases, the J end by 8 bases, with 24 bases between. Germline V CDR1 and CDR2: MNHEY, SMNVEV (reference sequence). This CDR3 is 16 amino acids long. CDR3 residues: CASSKGPDGLRDTQYF. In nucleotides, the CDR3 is TGTGCCAGCAGTAAAGGGCCGGACGGACTCCGTGATACCCAGTACTTC.

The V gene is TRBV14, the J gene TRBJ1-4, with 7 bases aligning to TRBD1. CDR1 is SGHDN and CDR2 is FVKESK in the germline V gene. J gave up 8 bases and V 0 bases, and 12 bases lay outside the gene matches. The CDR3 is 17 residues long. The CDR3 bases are TGTGCCAGCAGCCAAGATCTAGGCGGACTCAGGGGGGAAAAACTGTTTTTT. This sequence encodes CASSQDLGGLRGEKLFF.

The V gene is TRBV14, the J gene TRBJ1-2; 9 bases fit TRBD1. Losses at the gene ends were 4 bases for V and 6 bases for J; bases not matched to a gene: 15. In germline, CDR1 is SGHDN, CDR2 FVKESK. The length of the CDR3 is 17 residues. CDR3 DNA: TGTGCCAGCAGCCCTGCATCGAAACAGGGGGCTTTTGATGGCTACACCTTC. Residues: CASSPASKQGAFDGYTF. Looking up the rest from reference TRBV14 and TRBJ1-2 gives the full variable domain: EAGVTQFPSHSVIEKGQTVTLRCDPISGHDNLYWYRRVMGKEIKFLLHFVKESKQDESGMPNNRFLAERTGGTYSTLKVQPAELEDSGVYFCASSPASKQGAFDGYTFGSGTRLTVV.

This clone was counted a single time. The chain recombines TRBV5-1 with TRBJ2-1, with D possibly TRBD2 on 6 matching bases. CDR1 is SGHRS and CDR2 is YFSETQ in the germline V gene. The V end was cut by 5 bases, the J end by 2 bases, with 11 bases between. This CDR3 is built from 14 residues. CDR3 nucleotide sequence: TGCGCCAGCAGTGGGACTGTCACCTACAATGAGCAGTTCTTC. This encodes CASSGTVTYNEQFF.

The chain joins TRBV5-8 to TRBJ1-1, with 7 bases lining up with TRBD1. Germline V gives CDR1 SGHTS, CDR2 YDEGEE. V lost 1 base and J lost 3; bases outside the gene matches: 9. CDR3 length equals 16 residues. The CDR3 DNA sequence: TGTGCCAGCAGCTTGTACAGGGGCCCCGGTGACACTGAAGCTTTCTTT. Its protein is CASSLYRGPGDTEAFF.

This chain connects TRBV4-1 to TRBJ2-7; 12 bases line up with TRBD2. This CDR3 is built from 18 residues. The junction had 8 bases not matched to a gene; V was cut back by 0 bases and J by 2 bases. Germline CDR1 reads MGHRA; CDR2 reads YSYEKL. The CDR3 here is CASSQDLSSGGAAYEQYF. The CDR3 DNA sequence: TGCGCCAGCAGCCAAGATCTTTCTAGCGGGGGGGCGGCCTACGAGCAGTACTTC.

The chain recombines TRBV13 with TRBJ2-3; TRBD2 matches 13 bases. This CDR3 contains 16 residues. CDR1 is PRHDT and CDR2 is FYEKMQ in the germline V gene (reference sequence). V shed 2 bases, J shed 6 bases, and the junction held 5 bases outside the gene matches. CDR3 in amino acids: CASSLRETSGGDTQYF. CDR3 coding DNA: TGTGCCAGCAGCTTAAGGGAGACTAGCGGGGGGGATACGCAGTATTTT.

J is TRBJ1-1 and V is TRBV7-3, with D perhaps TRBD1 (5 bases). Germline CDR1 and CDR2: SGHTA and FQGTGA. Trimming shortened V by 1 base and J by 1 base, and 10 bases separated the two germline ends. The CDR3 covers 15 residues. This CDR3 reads CASSLRGNGNTEAFF. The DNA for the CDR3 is TGTGCCAGCAGCTTAAGGGGCAACGGGAACACTGAAGCTTTCTTT.

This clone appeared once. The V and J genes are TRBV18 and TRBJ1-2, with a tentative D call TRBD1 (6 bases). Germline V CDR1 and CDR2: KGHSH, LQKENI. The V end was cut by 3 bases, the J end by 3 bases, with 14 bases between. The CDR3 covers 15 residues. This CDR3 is CASSPDQGTDYGYTF. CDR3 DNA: TGTGCCAGCTCACCGGACCAGGGGACGGACTATGGCTACACCTTC.

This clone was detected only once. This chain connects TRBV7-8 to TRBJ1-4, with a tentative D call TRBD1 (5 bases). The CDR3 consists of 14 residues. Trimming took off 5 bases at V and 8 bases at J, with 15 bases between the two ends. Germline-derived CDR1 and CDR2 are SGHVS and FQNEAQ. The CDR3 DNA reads TGTGCCAGCAGCCACGGGGAGGGGAGGGAAAAACTGTTTTTT. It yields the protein CASSHGEGREKLFF.

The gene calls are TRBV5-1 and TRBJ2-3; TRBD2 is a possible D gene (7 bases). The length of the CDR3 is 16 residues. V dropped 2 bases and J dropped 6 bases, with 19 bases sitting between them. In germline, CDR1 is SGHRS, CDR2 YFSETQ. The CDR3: CASSFAVGGGRDTQYF. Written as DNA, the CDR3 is TGCGCCAGCAGCTTCGCCGTAGGGGGGGGGCGGGATACGCAGTATTTT. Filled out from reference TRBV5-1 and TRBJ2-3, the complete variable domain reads KAGVTQTPRYLIKTRGQQVTLSCSPISGHRSVSWYQQTPGQGLQFLFEYFSETQRNKGNFPGRFSGRQFSNSRSEMNVSTLELGDSALYLCASSFAVGGGRDTQYFGPGTRLTVL.

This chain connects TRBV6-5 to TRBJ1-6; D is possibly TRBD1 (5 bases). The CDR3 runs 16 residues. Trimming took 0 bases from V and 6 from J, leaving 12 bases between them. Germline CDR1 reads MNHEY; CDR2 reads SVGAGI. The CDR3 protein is CASSYSDGGGNSPLHF. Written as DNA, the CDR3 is TGTGCCAGCAGTTACTCGGATGGGGGGGGTAATTCACCCCTCCACTTT.

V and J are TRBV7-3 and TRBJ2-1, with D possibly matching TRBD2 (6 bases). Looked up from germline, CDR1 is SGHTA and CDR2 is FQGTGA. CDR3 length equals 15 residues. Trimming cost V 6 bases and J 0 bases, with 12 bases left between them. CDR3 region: CASSSQAGSYNEQFF. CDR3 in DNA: TGTGCCAGCAGTTCACAAGCGGGCTCCTACAATGAGCAGTTCTTC.

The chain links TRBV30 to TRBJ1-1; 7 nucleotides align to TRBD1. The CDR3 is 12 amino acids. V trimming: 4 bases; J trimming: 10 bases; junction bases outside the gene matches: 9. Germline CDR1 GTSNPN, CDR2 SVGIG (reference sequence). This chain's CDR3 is CAWIRGQISAFF. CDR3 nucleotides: TGTGCCTGGATAAGGGGACAGATTTCAGCTTTCTTT.

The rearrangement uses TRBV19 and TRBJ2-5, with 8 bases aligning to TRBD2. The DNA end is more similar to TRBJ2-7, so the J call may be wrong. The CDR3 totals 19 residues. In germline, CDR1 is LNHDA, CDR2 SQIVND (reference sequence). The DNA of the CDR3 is TGTGCCAGTAGTATCCTCCCCTCCGAAACCGGGACTAGTCCCTACGAGCAGTACTTC. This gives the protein CASSILPSETGTSPYEQYF.

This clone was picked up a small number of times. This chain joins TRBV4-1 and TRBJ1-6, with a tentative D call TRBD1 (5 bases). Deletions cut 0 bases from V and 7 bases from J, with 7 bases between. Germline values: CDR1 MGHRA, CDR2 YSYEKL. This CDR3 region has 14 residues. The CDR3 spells CASSQEGPNSPLHF. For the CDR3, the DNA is TGCGCCAGCAGCCAAGAGGGGCCAAATTCACCCCTCCACTTT.

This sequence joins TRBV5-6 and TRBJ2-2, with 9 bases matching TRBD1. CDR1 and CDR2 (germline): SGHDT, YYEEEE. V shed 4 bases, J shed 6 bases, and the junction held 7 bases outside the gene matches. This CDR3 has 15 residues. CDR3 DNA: TGTGCCAGCAGCGCCGGGACAGGGTTTCCCGGGGAGCTGTTTTTT. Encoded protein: CASSAGTGFPGELFF.

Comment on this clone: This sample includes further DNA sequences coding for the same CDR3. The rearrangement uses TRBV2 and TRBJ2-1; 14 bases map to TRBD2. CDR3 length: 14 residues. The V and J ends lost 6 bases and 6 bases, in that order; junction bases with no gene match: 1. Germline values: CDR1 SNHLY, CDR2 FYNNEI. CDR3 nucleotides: TGTGCCAGCAGAGGACTAGCGGGGGGCAATGAGCAGTTCTTC. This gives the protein CASRGLAGGNEQFF.